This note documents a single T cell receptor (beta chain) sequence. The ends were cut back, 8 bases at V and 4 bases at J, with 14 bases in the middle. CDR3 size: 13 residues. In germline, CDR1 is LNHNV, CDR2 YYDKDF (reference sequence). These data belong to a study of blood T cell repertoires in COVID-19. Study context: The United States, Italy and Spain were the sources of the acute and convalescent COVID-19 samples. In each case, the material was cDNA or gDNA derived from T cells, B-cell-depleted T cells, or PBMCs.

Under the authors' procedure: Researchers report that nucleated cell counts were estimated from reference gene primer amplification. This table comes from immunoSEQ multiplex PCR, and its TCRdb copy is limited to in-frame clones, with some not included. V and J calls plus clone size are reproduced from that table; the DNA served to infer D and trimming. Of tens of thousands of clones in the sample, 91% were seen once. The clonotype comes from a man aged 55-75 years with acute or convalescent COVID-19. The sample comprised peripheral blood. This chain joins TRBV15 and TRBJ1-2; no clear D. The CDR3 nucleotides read TGTGCCACCGAAAAGCGTTTGGGCTATGGCTACACCTTC. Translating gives CATEKRLGYGYTF.